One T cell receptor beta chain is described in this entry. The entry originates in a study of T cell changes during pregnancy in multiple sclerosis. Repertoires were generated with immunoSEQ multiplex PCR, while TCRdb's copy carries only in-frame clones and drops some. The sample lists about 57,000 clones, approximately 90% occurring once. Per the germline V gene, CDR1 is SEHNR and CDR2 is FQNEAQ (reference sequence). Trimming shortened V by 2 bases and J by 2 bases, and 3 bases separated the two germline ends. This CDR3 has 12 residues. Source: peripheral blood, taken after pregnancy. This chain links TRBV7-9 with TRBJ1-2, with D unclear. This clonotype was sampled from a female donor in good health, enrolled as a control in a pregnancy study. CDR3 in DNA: TGTGCCAGCAGCTTACAAAACTATGGCTACACCTTC. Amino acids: CASSLQNYGYTF.